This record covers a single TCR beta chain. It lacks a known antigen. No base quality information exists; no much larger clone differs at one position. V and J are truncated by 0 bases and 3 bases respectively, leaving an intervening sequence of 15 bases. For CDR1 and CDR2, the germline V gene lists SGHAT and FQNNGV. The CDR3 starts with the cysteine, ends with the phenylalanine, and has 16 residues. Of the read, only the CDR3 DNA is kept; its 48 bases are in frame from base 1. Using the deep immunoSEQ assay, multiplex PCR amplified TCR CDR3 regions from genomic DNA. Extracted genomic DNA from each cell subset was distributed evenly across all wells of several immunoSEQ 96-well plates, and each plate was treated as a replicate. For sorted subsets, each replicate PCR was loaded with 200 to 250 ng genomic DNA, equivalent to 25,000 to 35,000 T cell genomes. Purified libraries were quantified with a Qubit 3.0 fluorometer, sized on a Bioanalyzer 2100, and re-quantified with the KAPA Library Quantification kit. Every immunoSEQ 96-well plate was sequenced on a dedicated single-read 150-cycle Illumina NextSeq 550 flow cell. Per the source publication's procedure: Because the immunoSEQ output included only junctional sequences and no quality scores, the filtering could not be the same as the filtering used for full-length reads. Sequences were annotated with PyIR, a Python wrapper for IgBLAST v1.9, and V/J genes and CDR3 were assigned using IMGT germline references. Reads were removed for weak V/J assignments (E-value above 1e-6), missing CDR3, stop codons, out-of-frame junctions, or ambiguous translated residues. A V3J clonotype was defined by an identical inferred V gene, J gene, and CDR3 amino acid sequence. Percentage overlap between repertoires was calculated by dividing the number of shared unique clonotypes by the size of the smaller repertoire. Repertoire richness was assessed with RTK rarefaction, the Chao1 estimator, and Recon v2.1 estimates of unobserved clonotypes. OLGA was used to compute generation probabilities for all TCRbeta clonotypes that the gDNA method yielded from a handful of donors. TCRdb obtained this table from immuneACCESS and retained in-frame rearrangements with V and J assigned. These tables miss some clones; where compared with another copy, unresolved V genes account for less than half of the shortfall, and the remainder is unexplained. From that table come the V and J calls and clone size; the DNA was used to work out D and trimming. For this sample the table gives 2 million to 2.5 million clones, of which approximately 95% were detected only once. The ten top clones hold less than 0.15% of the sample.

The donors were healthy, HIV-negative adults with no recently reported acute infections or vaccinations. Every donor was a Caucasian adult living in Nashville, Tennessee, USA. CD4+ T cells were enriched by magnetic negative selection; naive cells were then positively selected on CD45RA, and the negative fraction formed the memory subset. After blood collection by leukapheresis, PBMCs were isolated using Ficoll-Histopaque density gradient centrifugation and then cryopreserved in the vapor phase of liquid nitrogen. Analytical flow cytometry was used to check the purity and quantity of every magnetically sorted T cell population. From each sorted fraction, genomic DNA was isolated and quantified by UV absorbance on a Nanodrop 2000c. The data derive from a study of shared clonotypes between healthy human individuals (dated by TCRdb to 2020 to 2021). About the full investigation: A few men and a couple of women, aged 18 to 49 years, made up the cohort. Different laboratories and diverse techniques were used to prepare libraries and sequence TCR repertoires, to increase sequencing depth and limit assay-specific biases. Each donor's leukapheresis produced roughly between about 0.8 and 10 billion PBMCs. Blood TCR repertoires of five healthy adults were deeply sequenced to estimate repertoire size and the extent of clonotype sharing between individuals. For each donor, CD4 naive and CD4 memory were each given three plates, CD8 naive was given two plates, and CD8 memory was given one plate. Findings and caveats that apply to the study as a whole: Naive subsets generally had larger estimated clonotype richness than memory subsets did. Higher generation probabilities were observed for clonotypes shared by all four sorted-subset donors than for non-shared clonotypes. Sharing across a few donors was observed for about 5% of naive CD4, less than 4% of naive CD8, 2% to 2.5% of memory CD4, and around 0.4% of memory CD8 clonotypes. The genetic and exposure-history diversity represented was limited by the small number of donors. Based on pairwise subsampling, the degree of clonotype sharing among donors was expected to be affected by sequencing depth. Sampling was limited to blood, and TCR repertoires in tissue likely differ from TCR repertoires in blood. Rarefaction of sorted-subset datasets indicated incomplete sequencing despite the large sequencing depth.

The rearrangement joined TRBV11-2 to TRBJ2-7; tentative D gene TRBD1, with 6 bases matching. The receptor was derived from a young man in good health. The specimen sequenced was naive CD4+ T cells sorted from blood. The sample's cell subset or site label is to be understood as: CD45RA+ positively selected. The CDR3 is CASSLEVQGRGYEQYF. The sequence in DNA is TGTGCCAGCAGCTTAGAGGTACAGGGAAGGGGCTACGAGCAGTACTTC.